The clone carrying this TCR beta chain has a count of ten or more. Its target is not known. Scientists made TCR beta libraries using quantitative 5'-RACE with molecular barcodes. A single record per CDR3 protein comes from TCRdb applying MiXCR to the 5' RACE reads. The sample holds more than 250,000 distinct CDR3 sequences; approximately 10% are singletons and the top ten take about 10%. This entry is derived from a study of CD8 T cells in ankylosing spondylitis. Study findings and constraints: Seemingly distinctive of ankylosing spondylitis blood was a TCR beta motif formed by eight highly homologous variants. Significantly higher representation of disease-linked clones was reported for matched ankylosing spondylitis synovial fluid.

The material sequenced was blood, either unsorted or a sorted T cell fraction (not recorded which). The clonotype comes from a female donor with ankylosing spondylitis or in good health (not recorded which).

The DNA of the CDR3 is TGTGCCAGCAGCTTGGTGATTAGGGTGACCAAAAACATTCAGTACTTC. It translates to CASSLVIRVTKNIQYF. The V call is TRBV5-5, the J call TRBJ2-4; D not certain. This CDR3 spans 16 amino acids. V lost 0 bases to trimming and J lost 2 bases, with 12 bases between them. Germline CDR1 SGHKS, CDR2 YYEKEE (reference sequence).